Sequencing of this T cell receptor (beta chain) was carried out in a study of T cells after yellow fever vaccination. Whole-study context: In the case of low-cell-number fractions, SMART-Seq v4 Ultra Low Input was used for preparation. Whole-study findings and limits: Researchers cautioned that FACS-sorted repertoires could harbor abundant clonotypes contaminating from the bulk population. The appearance of a small share of clonotypes in both CD4 and CD8 compartments was observed.

This clonotype appeared a few times. Its antigen is currently unknown. 5'RACE template switching added a universal primer site and UMIs to TCR cDNA. A single record per CDR3 protein comes from TCRdb applying MiXCR to the 5' RACE reads. The data contain about 330,000 distinct CDR3 sequences, around 7% of them seen just once; the ten biggest clones take up over 15%. The CDR3 is 17 residues long. With 2 bases clipped from V and 2 bases from J, the junction kept 7 bases outside the gene matches. The V gene's germline CDR1 is SGHTA and CDR2 FQGNSA. This rearrangement joins TRBV7-2 to TRBJ2-7; 12 positions match TRBD2. This specimen consisted of PBMCs, obtained about 41 days after the first yellow fever vaccination. The source is a man aged 18 to 35 who received the YFV17D yellow fever vaccine. As DNA, the CDR3 is TGTGCCAGCAGCTTAAGACTAGCGGGGGATCTAACCTACGAGCAGTACTTC. Translated: CASSLRLAGDLTYEQYF.